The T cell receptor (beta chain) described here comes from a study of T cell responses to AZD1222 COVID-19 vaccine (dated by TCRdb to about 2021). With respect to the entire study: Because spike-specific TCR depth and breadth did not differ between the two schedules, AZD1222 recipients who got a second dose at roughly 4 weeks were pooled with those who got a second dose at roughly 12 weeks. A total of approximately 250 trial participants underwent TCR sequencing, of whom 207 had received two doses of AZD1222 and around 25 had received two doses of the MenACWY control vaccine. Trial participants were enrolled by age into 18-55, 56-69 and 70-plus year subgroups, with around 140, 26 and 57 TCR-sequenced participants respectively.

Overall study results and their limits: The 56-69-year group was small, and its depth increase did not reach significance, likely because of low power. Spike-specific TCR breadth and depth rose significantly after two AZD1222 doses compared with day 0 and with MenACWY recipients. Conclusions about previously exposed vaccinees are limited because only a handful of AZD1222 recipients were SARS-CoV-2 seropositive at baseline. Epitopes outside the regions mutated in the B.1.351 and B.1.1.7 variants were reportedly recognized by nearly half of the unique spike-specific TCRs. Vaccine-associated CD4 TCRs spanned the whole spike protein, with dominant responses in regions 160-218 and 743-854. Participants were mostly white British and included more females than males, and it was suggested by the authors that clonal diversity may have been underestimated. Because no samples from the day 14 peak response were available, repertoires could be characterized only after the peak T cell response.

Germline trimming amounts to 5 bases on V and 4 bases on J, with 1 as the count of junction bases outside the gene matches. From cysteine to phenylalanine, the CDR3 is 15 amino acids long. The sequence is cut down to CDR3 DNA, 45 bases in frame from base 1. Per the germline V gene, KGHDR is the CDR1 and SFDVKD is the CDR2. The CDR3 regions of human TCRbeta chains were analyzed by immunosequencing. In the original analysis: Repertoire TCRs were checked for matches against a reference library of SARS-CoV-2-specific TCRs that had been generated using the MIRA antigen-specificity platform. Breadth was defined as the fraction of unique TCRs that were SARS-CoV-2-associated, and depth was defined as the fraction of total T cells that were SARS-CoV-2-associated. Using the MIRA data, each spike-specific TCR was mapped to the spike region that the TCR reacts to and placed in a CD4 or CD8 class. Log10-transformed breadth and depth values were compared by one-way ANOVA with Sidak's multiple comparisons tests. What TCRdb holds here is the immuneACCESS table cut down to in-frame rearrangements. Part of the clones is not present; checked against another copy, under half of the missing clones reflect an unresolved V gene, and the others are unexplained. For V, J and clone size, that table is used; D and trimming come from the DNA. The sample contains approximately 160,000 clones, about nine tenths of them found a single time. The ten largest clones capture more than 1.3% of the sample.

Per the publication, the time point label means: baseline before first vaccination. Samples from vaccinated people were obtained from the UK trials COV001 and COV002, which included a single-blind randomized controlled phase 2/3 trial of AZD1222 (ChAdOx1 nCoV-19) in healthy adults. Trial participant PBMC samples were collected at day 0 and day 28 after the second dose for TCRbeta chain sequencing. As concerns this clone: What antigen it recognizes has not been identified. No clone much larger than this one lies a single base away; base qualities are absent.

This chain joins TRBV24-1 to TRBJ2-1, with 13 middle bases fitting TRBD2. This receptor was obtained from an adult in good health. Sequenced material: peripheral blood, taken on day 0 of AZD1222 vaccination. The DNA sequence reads TGTGCCACCAGTGGGACTAGCGGGGGATACAATGAGCAGTTCTTC. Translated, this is CATSGTSGGYNEQFF.